The source of this TCR beta chain is a study of metastatic and nonmetastatic thyroid tumors. The overall study: A comparison of repertoires was made across blood and tumor or nodule tissue from malignant and benign thyroid patients. Study-wide results and limits: According to reports, the diversity of TCR beta was significantly higher in malignant thyroid tumors than in benign nodules, and this held in both blood and tumor samples.

Note on this clone: Its specificity is not known.

Authors' data handling: The study's classifier, a distant-metastasis tool for papillary thyroid cancer, was built using CDR3 differences across clinicopathological groups. TCRdb ran MiXCR on the PCR reads. The V and J calls, along with clone size, are taken from TCRdb and not from the paper's own processing. The top ten hold approximately 20% of the sample, which has about 39,000 clones, approximately 20% seen once. Every patient underwent thyroid surgery untreated. Germline V lookup: CDR1 SEHNR, CDR2 FQNEAQ (reference sequence). This CDR3 contains 14 residues. Germline trimming cut 3 bases from V and 6 bases from J; bases unmatched to any gene: 3.

The chain combines TRBV7-9 with TRBJ2-1; 9 nucleotides line up with TRBD2. The sequence was collected from a female donor with papillary thyroid cancer or a benign thyroid nodule (not recorded which). Some clones in this sample may be carry-over from other donors' samples. The sample was blood. CDR3 loop: CASSLREGLNEQFF. The CDR3 DNA is TGTGCCAGCAGCTTGCGGGAGGGCCTCAATGAGCAGTTCTTC.